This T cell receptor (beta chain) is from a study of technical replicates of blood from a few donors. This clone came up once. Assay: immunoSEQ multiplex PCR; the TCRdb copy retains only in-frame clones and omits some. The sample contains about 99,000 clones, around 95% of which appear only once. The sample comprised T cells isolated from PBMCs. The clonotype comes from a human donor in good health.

The CDR3 here is CSVESFGTGGTYTGELFF. CDR3 in DNA: TGCAGCGTTGAGTCGTTTGGGACAGGGGGAACTTACACCGGGGAGCTGTTTTTT. V usage is TRBV29-1 and J usage is TRBJ2-2; 11 nucleotides align to TRBD1. V lost 3 bases and J lost 3; bases outside the gene matches: 12. This CDR3 is built from 18 residues. Per the germline V gene, CDR1 is SQVTM and CDR2 is ANQGSEA.